One sample yielded the 25 T cell receptor beta chains listed below, sequenced in a study of response to subunit inactivated influenza vaccine. Each CDR3 protein is one row after TCRdb ran MiXCR on the RT-PCR reads. Of 590,000 or so distinct CDR3 sequences detected, 14% appear once; the ten largest clones hold approximately 7.6%. Sample: PBMCs from blood, taken 14 to 15 days before vaccination. The receptors were gathered from a man aged 50-59 years who received an inactivated influenza vaccine.

The chain is built from TRBV7-3 and TRBJ2-1; the D gene is possibly TRBD1 (6 bases). The length of the CDR3 is 15 residues. Germline CDR1 SGHTA, CDR2 FQGTGA. V was clipped by 1 base and J by 6 bases, with 13 bases between them. CDR3 region: CASSLIGGASNEQFF. The CDR3 DNA reads as TGTGCCAGCAGCTTAATTGGGGGCGCAAGCAATGAGCAGTTCTTC.

In this sample, this clonotype turned up many times. The V call is TRBV28, the J call TRBJ1-2; TRBD1 might be the D (6 bases). The V gene's germline CDR1 is MDHEN and CDR2 SYDVKM. The CDR3 sequence is 12 residues long. The V end lost 6 bases, the J end lost 5 bases, and 10 bases lay between the germline ends. CDR3 in DNA: TGTGCCAGCAGCCCGGACAGTTATGGCTACACCTTC. This encodes CASSPDSYGYTF.

The genes are TRBV3-1 and TRBJ2-5, with D possibly being TRBD2 (5 bases). In germline, CDR1 is LGHDT, CDR2 YNNKEL (reference sequence). Between the trimmed V and J ends, which lost 2 bases and 5 bases, there was a span of 15 bases. CDR3 length: 15 amino acids. The CDR3 DNA reads TGTGCCAGCAGCCAATCGACCGGGAATAAGGAGACCCAGTACTTC. Its protein product is CASSQSTGNKETQYF.

The J gene is TRBJ2-5, the V gene TRBV20-1; D is possibly TRBD1 (6 bases). Germline CDR1 reads DFQATT; CDR2 reads SNEGSKA (reference sequence). Deletions cut 5 bases from V and 0 bases from J, with 10 bases between. The CDR3 has 13 amino acids. Written as DNA, the CDR3 is TGCAGTGCTGACGGGACAAACCAAGAGACCCAGTACTTC. It yields the protein CSADGTNQETQYF.

The table lists this clonotype with a few counts. The V and J genes are TRBV10-3 and TRBJ2-1; 12 nucleotides agree with TRBD2. The germline V gene encodes CDR1 ENHRY and CDR2 SYGVKD. J was trimmed by 7 bases and V by 6 bases; bases with no gene match: 7. The CDR3 loop spans 15 amino acids. The CDR3 DNA reads as TGTGCCATCAGCGGGGGGACTAGCGGGTATAATGAGCAGTTCTTC. It specifies CAISGGTSGYNEQFF.

Ten or more counts support this clonotype. The chain is built from TRBV4-1 and TRBJ1-5, with unresolved D. This CDR3 region has 17 residues. Trimming cost V 4 bases and J 0 bases, with 16 bases left between them. CDR1 MGHRA and CDR2 YSYEKL come from the germline V gene. Here the CDR3 DNA reads TGCGCCAGCAGCCCCGCGAGGAATGGGTATAGCAATCAGCCCCAGCATTTT. As protein: CASSPARNGYSNQPQHF.

The J gene is TRBJ2-1, the V gene TRBV5-1; 7 nucleotides agree with TRBD1. The V segment lost 1 base and the J segment 1 base; nucleotides outside the gene matches: 8. This CDR3 has 17 amino acids. Germline V gene sequence: CDR1 SGHRS, CDR2 YFSETQ. CDR3 residues: CASSLNLDRRSYNEQFF. DNA of the CDR3: TGCGCCAGCAGCTTGAACCTGGACAGGCGATCCTACAATGAGCAGTTCTTC.

V gene TRBV10-3 combines with J gene TRBJ2-3; tentative D call: TRBD1 (6 bases). V was pared by 6 bases and J by 5 bases, with 9 bases between. CDR3 length: 12 amino acids. Germline loops: CDR1 ENHRY, CDR2 SYGVKD. CDR3 sequence reads: CAISQQGDTQYF. CDR3 DNA sequence: TGTGCCATCAGCCAACAGGGAGATACGCAGTATTTT.

The table lists this clonotype with a few counts. The chain's CDR3 is CASSPLRQGADGELFF. The CDR3 nucleotides read TGCGCCAGCAGCCCGCTACGACAGGGGGCTGACGGGGAGCTGTTTTTT. The chain couples TRBV4-3 to TRBJ2-2, with 10 bases matching TRBD1. V lost 4 bases and J lost 7; bases outside the gene matches: 9. Germline V gene sequence: CDR1 LGHNA, CDR2 YSLEER. This CDR3 contains 16 residues.

This clonotype turned up a few times. The CDR3 is CASSLIWGQTYNEQFF. Here the CDR3 DNA reads TGTGCCAGCAGTTTAATCTGGGGCCAGACCTACAATGAGCAGTTCTTC. The V and J genes are TRBV28 and TRBJ2-1, with D perhaps matching TRBD1 (5 bases). The V and J ends lost 2 bases and 2 bases respectively, with 13 bases between them. CDR1 MDHEN and CDR2 SYDVKM come from the germline V gene. The CDR3 runs to 16 residues. Full variable domain (missing parts from reference TRBV28 and TRBJ2-1): DVKVTQSSRYLVKRTGEKVFLECVQDMDHENMFWYRQDPGLGLRLIYFSYDVKMKEKGDIPEGYSVSREKKERFSLILESASTNQTSMYLCASSLIWGQTYNEQFFGPGTRLTVL.

V and J are TRBV24-1 and TRBJ2-2; 7 nucleotides match TRBD2. CDR3 length: 15 residues. Germline-derived CDR1 and CDR2 are KGHDR and SFDVKD. The J segment lost 6 bases and the V segment lost 6 bases, leaving 9 bases of the junction unmatched. Written as DNA, the CDR3 is TGTGCCACCAGTCCCCCCTCCGCGGGGGCCGGGGAGCTGTTTTTT. This sequence encodes CATSPPSAGAGELFF.

The table lists this clonotype with a few counts. The rearrangement uses TRBV6-2 or TRBV6-3 and TRBJ2-5; D not certain. The CDR3 totals 13 residues. Looked up from germline, CDR1 is MNHEY and CDR2 is SVGEGT. The V end was cut by 4 bases, the J end by 7 bases, with 13 bases between. The CDR3 DNA follows: TGTGCCAGCAGTTTAACCCAATGGGGGACCCAGTACTTC. Protein sequence: CASSLTQWGTQYF.

This clonotype came up a few times. The chain joins TRBV29-1 to TRBJ2-7; 9 nucleotides align to TRBD1. V dropped 4 bases and J dropped 1; count of bases not matched to a gene: 2. Germline lookup yields CDR1 SQVTM and CDR2 ANQGSEA. The CDR3 has 13 residues. The CDR3 sequence is CSVATGGSYEQYF. For the CDR3, the DNA is TGCAGCGTTGCGACAGGGGGGTCCTACGAGCAGTACTTC.

This clonotype has a handful of counts. The V call is TRBV20-1, the J call TRBJ1-5; possibly TRBD1 for D (5 bases). Trimming removed 0 bases at V and 3 bases at J, with 9 bases between. This CDR3 is built from 14 residues. Per germline, CDR1 DFQATT and CDR2 SNEGSKA (reference sequence). The CDR3 DNA reads TGCAGTGCTAGAGACCAGGGCTCCAATCAGCCCCAGCATTTT. Translation gives CSARDQGSNQPQHF.

This clonotype has just one count. This sequence joins TRBV6-2 or TRBV6-3 and TRBJ1-1; D is perhaps TRBD1 (6 bases). Germline assignment: CDR1 MNHEY and CDR2 SVGEGT. The CDR3 runs to 14 residues. The V end lost 6 bases, the J end lost 6 bases, and 17 bases lay between the germline ends. CDR3 bases: TGTGCCAGCAGACTACTTACAGGGAGCTCTGAAGCTTTCTTT. It encodes CASRLLTGSSEAFF.

This clonotype was seen a few times. The chain uses TRBV11-2 and TRBJ2-1; D perhaps matches TRBD2 (6 bases). Trimming pared 3 bases from V and 2 bases from J, leaving 11 bases between. The CDR3 runs 15 residues. The germline CDR1 and CDR2 sequences are SGHAT and FQNNGV. This chain's CDR3 is CASSFMRGTYNEQFF. In DNA form, the CDR3 reads TGTGCCAGCAGCTTCATGCGGGGAACCTACAATGAGCAGTTCTTC. The variable domain in full, with the rest retrieved from reference TRBV11-2 and TRBJ2-1, is EAGVAQSPRYKIIEKRQSVAFWCNPISGHATLYWYQQILGQGPKLLIQFQNNGVVDDSQLPKDRFSAERLKGVDSTLKIQPAKLEDSAVYLCASSFMRGTYNEQFFGPGTRLTVL.

The chain uses TRBV3-1 and TRBJ2-7, with D tentatively TRBD2 (5 bases). V was trimmed by 4 bases and J by 0 bases, leaving 22 bases between them. CDR1 LGHDT and CDR2 YNNKEL come from the germline V gene (reference sequence). This CDR3 comprises 18 residues. CDR3 sequence reads: CASSPGWEVGVSSYEQYF. CDR3 bases: TGTGCCAGCAGCCCTGGCTGGGAAGTCGGGGTGTCCTCCTACGAGCAGTACTTC.

This clonotype came up a few times. The chain has TRBV6-1 and TRBJ2-5; 7 bases are a match to TRBD1. This CDR3 is built from 13 residues. Germline V gives CDR1 MNHNS, CDR2 SASEGT. J gave up 4 bases and V 9 bases, and 8 bases lay outside the gene matches. The CDR3: CASQPTGVETQYF. The CDR3 DNA reads as TGTGCCAGTCAGCCTACAGGGGTAGAGACCCAGTACTTC.

For the CDR3, the DNA is TGTGCCAGCAGTGAAGCGGAGAATCAGCCCCAGCATTTT. Translated, it gives CASSEAENQPQHF. This rearrangement joins TRBV6-4 to TRBJ1-5; D is undetermined. The length of the CDR3 is 13 residues. Trimming cost V 3 bases and J 4 bases, with 7 bases left between them. Germline V gene sequence: CDR1 MRHNA, CDR2 SNTAGT.

This clonotype was seen a few times. V gene TRBV12-3 or TRBV12-4 combines with J gene TRBJ1-2; possible D gene TRBD1, 6 bases. This CDR3 contains 13 residues. V lost 4 bases and J lost 8, with 14 bases in between. For the CDR3, the DNA is TGTGCCAGCAGTTGGGCCGAGGGGGAGGGCTACACCTTC. Its translation: CASSWAEGEGYTF.

The rearrangement links TRBV4-3 to TRBJ1-4; 10 nucleotides agree with TRBD1. This CDR3 spans 18 amino acids. Trimming removed 0 bases from V and 4 bases from J; junction bases left unmatched: 8. The V gene's germline CDR1 is LGHNA and CDR2 YSLEER. The CDR3, as DNA: TGCGCCAGCAGCCAAGACCGGGACAGGGGAGAGGTTAATGAAAAACTGTTTTTT. Translating gives CASSQDRDRGEVNEKLFF.

This clonotype has a handful of counts. This rearrangement joins TRBV12-3 or TRBV12-4 to TRBJ1-1; perhaps TRBD1 as D (5 bases). This CDR3 region has 15 residues. Trimming removed 0 bases from V and 8 bases from J, with 16 bases in between. The CDR3 here is CASSLAAQGVGEAFF. Here the CDR3 DNA reads TGTGCCAGCAGTTTAGCGGCGCAGGGAGTAGGAGAAGCTTTCTTT.

The chain employs TRBV11-2 and TRBJ1-1; possibly TRBD1 for D (6 bases). Trimming pared 1 base from V and 3 bases from J, leaving 18 bases between. CDR1 and CDR2 (germline): SGHAT, FQNNGV. The CDR3 covers 17 residues. The CDR3 is CASSLGTWGQADTEAFF. CDR3 in DNA: TGTGCCAGCAGCTTAGGAACTTGGGGGCAGGCGGACACTGAAGCTTTCTTT.

V and J are TRBV7-2 and TRBJ2-5; 10 bases fit TRBD1. Per the germline V gene, CDR1 is SGHTA and CDR2 is FQGNSA. Losses at the gene ends were 5 bases for V and 5 bases for J; bases not matched to a gene: 14. The CDR3 runs to 17 residues. The DNA for the CDR3 is TGTGCCAGCAGCCTACGACAGGGGGCACCGGGCGGGGAGACCCAGTACTTC. Encoded protein: CASSLRQGAPGGETQYF.

The chain links TRBV4-3 to TRBJ2-3; possible D gene TRBD2, 7 bases. Germline CDR1 LGHNA, CDR2 YSLEER. V dropped 1 base and J dropped 4 bases, with 15 bases sitting between them. This CDR3 has 16 residues. As DNA, the CDR3 is TGCGCCAGCAGCCAAGTACACGGGGGGCAGGCAGATACGCAGTATTTT. Translated: CASSQVHGGQADTQYF.